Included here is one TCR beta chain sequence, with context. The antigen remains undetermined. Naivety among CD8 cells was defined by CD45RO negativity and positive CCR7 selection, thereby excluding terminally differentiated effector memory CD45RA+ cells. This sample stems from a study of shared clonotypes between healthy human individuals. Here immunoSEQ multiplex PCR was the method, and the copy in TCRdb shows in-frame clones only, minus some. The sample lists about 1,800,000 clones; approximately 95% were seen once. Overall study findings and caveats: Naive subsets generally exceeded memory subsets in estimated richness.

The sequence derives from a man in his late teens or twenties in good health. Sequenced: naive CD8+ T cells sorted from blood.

CDR3 sequence (DNA): TGTGCCAGCAGCGCCACGGACAGTACTTACGAGCAGTACTTC. Protein sequence: CASSATDSTYEQYF. This rearrangement joins TRBV9 to TRBJ2-7, with D possibly TRBD1 on 6 matching bases. Germline V lookup: CDR1 SGDLS, CDR2 YYNGEE. CDR3 length: 14 residues. V was clipped by 3 bases and J by 4 bases, with 14 bases between them.